This T cell receptor beta chain is drawn from a study of T cells and copy number aberrations in small-cell lung cancer. General study results and limits: Versus adjacent lung, tumor T-cell richness and clonality were lower; density nonsignificantly.

As regards this clone: What it binds is unknown.

All donors had upfront surgery without preoperative chemotherapy, radiotherapy or any immunotherapy. The CDR3 has 13 amino acids. Trimming took 1 base from V and 4 from J, leaving 8 bases between them. Germline V gives CDR1 SGHKS, CDR2 YYEKEE (reference sequence). The table came from immunoSEQ multiplex PCR; TCRdb's copy has only in-frame clones and leaves some out. This repertoire shows under 8,000 clones, roughly four fifths found once; its top ten account for around 4.5%. J is TRBJ2-5 and V is TRBV5-5; D is perhaps TRBD1 (5 bases). This clonotype was sampled from a woman between 50 and 59 years old with small cell lung cancer. The specimen sequenced was normal tissue next to the tumor. The CDR3 nucleotides are TGTGCCAGCAGCTTGACAGGCGCAGAGACCCAGTACTTC. As protein: CASSLTGAETQYF. The full variable domain, completed using reference TRBV5-5 and TRBJ2-5, is DAGVTQSPTHLIKTRGQQVTLRCSPISGHKSVSWYQQVLGQGPQFIFQYYEKEERGRGNFPDRFSARQFPNYSSELNVNALLLGDSALYLCASSLTGAETQYFGPGTRLLVL.